This is a list of T cell receptor beta chains from one sample in a study of cytomegalovirus exposure and HLA in healthy donors. Libraries were prepared by immunoSEQ multiplex PCR; TCRdb keeps only in-frame clonotypes and omits some of them. Here the sample spans fewer than 95,000 clones, around three quarters being singletons. Sequenced material: PBMCs. These receptor sequences come from a man aged 25 to 45 in good health and CMV-seronegative. Both conserved end residues are part of each CDR3. A D gene is named only where the DNA matches it firmly. The size entry is marked missing in some rows and otherwise reads once, few, many or a size class.

J gene | clone size | D gene | V gene | CDR3 protein | CDR3 DNA
TRBJ1-1 | few | NA | TRBV10-3 | CAISDPGLTEAFF | TGTGCCATCAGTGATCCGGGACTCACTGAAGCTTTCTTT
TRBJ1-5 | few | NA | TRBV7-9 | CASSDDISNQPQHF | TGTGCCAGCAGCGATGACATTAGCAATCAGCCCCAGCATTTT
TRBJ2-1 | NA | TRBD1 | TRBV2 | CASYIGQGIIEQFF | TGTGCCAGCTACATAGGACAGGGGATTATTGAGCAGTTCTTC
TRBJ1-2 | NA | TRBD1 | TRBV27 | CASSPGGQGYYGYTF | TGTGCCAGCAGTCCAGGGGGACAGGGATACTATGGCTACACCTTC
TRBJ1-4 | once | NA | TRBV7-9 | CASSDTGRVGEKLFF | TGTGCCAGCAGCGACACAGGGCGCGTAGGGGAAAAACTGTTTTTT
TRBJ2-1 | once | NA | TRBV2 | CASSATGFGQFF | TGTGCCAGCAGTGCCACAGGGTTCGGTCAGTTCTTC
TRBJ2-1 | NA | NA | TRBV7-3 | CASSPMGDNNEQFF | TGTGCCAGCAGCCCGATGGGAGATAACAATGAGCAGTTCTTC
TRBJ1-1 | NA | NA | TRBV13 | CASSSSRTTEAFF | TGTGCCAGCAGCTCATCCCGTACAACTGAAGCTTTCTTT
TRBJ1-3 | NA | TRBD1 | TRBV5-1 | CASSAGTGGHRNTIYF | TGCGCCAGCAGTGCCGGGACAGGGGGCCACCGAAACACCATATATTTT
TRBJ2-3 | few | TRBD2 | TRBV5-1 | CASTAGASGGQTDTQYF | TGCGCCAGCACCGCGGGGGCTAGCGGGGGGCAAACAGATACGCAGTATTTT
TRBJ1-5 | NA | NA | TRBV18 | CASSPSSRLTPQHF | TGTGCCAGCTCACCCAGCAGCAGGCTGACGCCCCAGCATTTT
TRBJ2-7 | NA | TRBD1 | TRBV5-6 | CASSDRVSYEQYF | TGTGCCAGCAGCGACAGGGTTTCTTACGAGCAGTACTTC
TRBJ2-3 | NA | TRBD2 | TRBV7-3 | CASSPRLAGEDTQYF | TGTGCCAGCAGCCCCCGACTAGCGGGGGAAGATACGCAGTATTTT
TRBJ1-2 | NA | NA | TRBV2 | CASSPFQATWAYGYTF | TGTGCCAGCAGTCCCTTCCAGGCCACCTGGGCGTATGGCTACACCTTC
TRBJ1-1 | NA | TRBD1 | TRBV19 | CATATGSTPNTEAFF | TGTGCCACCGCGACAGGGTCCACGCCGAACACTGAAGCTTTCTTT
TRBJ2-3 | NA | TRBD2 | TRBV4-2 | CASSPMTGTSGTDTQYF | TGTGCCAGCAGCCCAATGACCGGGACTAGCGGTACAGATACGCAGTATTTT
TRBJ1-2 | NA | NA | TRBV19 | CASSITENYGYTF | TGTGCCAGTAGTATAACTGAGAACTATGGCTACACCTTC
TRBJ1-1 | NA | TRBD1 | TRBV9 | CASSVGRGLITEAFF | TGTGCCAGCAGCGTGGGCAGGGGGCTGATCACTGAAGCTTTCTTT
TRBJ2-2 | NA | NA | TRBV9 | CASSVALTGSGELFF | TGTGCCAGCAGCGTAGCTCTGACAGGCAGCGGGGAGCTGTTTTTT
TRBJ1-1 | NA | TRBD1 | TRBV7-3 | CASSLTGVGTGYTEAFF | TGTGCCAGCAGCTTAACGGGGGTAGGGACAGGTTATACTGAAGCTTTCTTT